This T cell receptor beta chain was documented in a study of T-cell reconstitution after alpha-beta-depleted transplantation in children. General study points: T cells produced anew were the main source of T-cell counts and diversity one year after transplant.

During its preparation, the TCRbeta library received unique molecular identifiers. Using its own MiXCR run on the PCR reads, TCRdb lists one record per CDR3 protein. The sample gives 200,000 to 300,000 distinct CDR3 sequences, more than 20% of which show up once; around 4.8% is in the top ten. Details on this clonotype: Its antigen is not identified.

Per germline, CDR1 LGHDT and CDR2 YNNKEL (reference sequence). The V gene lost 4 bases and the J gene lost 9 bases, with 16 bases spanning the gap. CDR3 length: 14 amino acids. The clonotype was recovered from a female patient aged 2-10 years who had a stem cell transplant for congenital amegakaryocytic thrombocytopenia, so the T cells may come from the graft donor. Sequenced here: PBMCs, mostly from graft donor cells, sampled 360 days after TCRalphabeta/CD19-depleted stem cell transplant. The chain combines TRBV3-1 with TRBJ1-5; tentatively, D is TRBD1 (5 bases). CDR3 in amino acids: CASSLSDTVGPQHF. The CDR3, as DNA: TGTGCCAGCAGCCTATCGGACACGGTTGGGCCCCAGCATTTT.